These T cell receptor beta chains were read from a single sample in a study of radiation and T cells in renal cell carcinoma. TCRdb keeps only in-frame clones here, not all; method: immunoSEQ multiplex PCR. The profile shows about 130,000 clones, around nine tenths of them singletons. The sample consisted of blood, taken from a patient whose treatment included radiotherapy and nephrectomy. The receptors were gathered from a woman aged 50 to 60 with renal cell carcinoma. The CDR3 runs from the conserved cysteine through the conserved F or W. A D gene is named only where the DNA matches it firmly. Expanded clones get a size class; other rows say once, few or many, or leave the size out.

CDR3aa	CDR3nt	j_gene	d_gene	v_gene	abundance
CASTSIGAGDRETQYF	TGTGCCAGCACCTCTATAGGTGCAGGGGACCGGGAGACCCAGTACTTC	TRBJ2-5	NA	TRBV27	NA
CASSQAFPGQDTEAFF	TGTGCCAGCAGCCAGGCATTCCCAGGGCAGGACACTGAAGCTTTCTTT	TRBJ1-1	NA	TRBV4-2	NA
CASRWRQGRTGELFF	TGCGCCAGCAGATGGAGACAGGGGAGAACCGGGGAGCTGTTTTTT	TRBJ2-2	TRBD1	TRBV10-2	NA
CASSLERPGNSPLHF	TGTGCCAGCAGCTTGGAGAGGCCAGGGAACTCACCCCTCCACTTT	TRBJ1-6	NA	TRBV5-8	NA
CASSVGGDSIASTEAFF	TGTGCCAGCAGCGTAGGGGGTGACAGCATAGCTAGCACTGAAGCTTTCTTT	TRBJ1-1	NA	TRBV9	once
CASSSSGQNGYTF	TGCGCCAGCAGCTCCTCGGGACAGAATGGCTACACCTTC	TRBJ1-2	TRBD1	TRBV5-1	NA
CASRSADRVGTEAFF	TGTGCCAGCAGATCAGCCGACAGGGTAGGGACTGAAGCTTTCTTT	TRBJ1-1	TRBD1	TRBV6-5	NA
CSVDAGGTQYF	TGCAGCGTTGATGCCGGGGGGACCCAGTACTTC	TRBJ2-5	NA	TRBV29-1	NA
CASSLQTGQETQYF	TGTGCCAGCAGCTTACAGACCGGGCAAGAGACCCAGTACTTC	TRBJ2-5	NA	TRBV7-2	once
CASSGTQGSYEQYF	TGTGCCAGCAGCGGAACCCAGGGTTCCTACGAGCAGTACTTC	TRBJ2-7	NA	TRBV7-9	NA
CASRVPYGTAGYTF	TGTGCCAGCAGAGTCCCCTATGGGACAGCTGGCTACACCTTC	TRBJ1-2	TRBD1	TRBV6-5	few
CASSPGSPPGPQHF	TGTGCCAGCTCACCCGGGAGCCCCCCGGGGCCCCAGCATTTT	TRBJ1-5	NA	TRBV18	NA
CASSISEAGNTIYF	TGTGCCAGTAGTATCTCAGAAGCTGGAAACACCATATATTTT	TRBJ1-3	NA	TRBV19	NA
CASSLQPGQETRYTF	TGCGCCAGCAGCCTGCAGCCGGGACAGGAAACTCGCTACACCTTC	TRBJ1-2	TRBD1	TRBV4-3	NA
CASSFEPGLAGDEQFF	TGTGCCAGCAGCTTCGAGCCCGGACTAGCGGGAGATGAGCAGTTCTTC	TRBJ2-1	TRBD2	TRBV7-2	NA
CASSLDRGWQETQYF	TGTGCCAGCAGCTTAGACAGGGGTTGGCAAGAGACCCAGTACTTC	TRBJ2-5	TRBD1	TRBV7-2	NA
CASSIDLRKGVFNQPQHF	TGTGCCAGTAGTATAGATCTTCGGAAGGGTGTTTTCAATCAGCCCCAGCATTTT	TRBJ1-5	NA	TRBV19	NA
CASSIESGPNDEQFF	TGTGCCAGTAGTATCGAGTCGGGGCCGAACGATGAGCAGTTCTTC	TRBJ2-1	NA	TRBV19	NA
CASSLSGGSNQPQHF	TGTGCCAGCAGTTTATCTGGGGGGAGCAATCAGCCCCAGCATTTT	TRBJ1-5	NA	TRBV27	once
CASSRGQLYGYTF	TGTGCCAGCAGCAGGGGACAGCTCTATGGCTACACCTTC	TRBJ1-2	NA	TRBV21-1	NA
CASSLYPGLTERPLNEKLFF	TGCGCCAGCAGCCTCTATCCCGGACTGACCGAGCGACCTCTTAATGAAAAACTGTTTTTT	TRBJ1-4	NA	TRBV5-1	NA
CASSTQQGGEYEQYF	TGTGCCAGCAGCACCCAACAGGGCGGGGAATACGAGCAGTACTTC	TRBJ2-7	NA	TRBV27	NA
CASSIERADTQYF	TGTGCCAGCAGCATCGAAAGGGCTGATACGCAGTATTTT	TRBJ2-3	NA	TRBV11-3	NA
CASSLAGSYNEQFF	TGTGCCAGCAGCTTGGCAGGGAGCTACAATGAGCAGTTCTTC	TRBJ2-1	NA	TRBV5-5	NA
CASSQGVNTGELFF	TGTGCCAGCTCTCAAGGGGTAAACACCGGGGAGCTGTTTTTT	TRBJ2-2	NA	TRBV6-4	NA
CASSSFWGYSGANVLTF	TGTGCCAGCAGCTCCTTCTGGGGTTACTCTGGGGCCAACGTCCTGACTTTC	TRBJ2-6	NA	TRBV5-8	NA
CAWSEGAGNQPQHF	TGTGCCTGGAGTGAAGGAGCGGGCAATCAGCCCCAGCATTTT	TRBJ1-5	NA	TRBV30	NA
CASSQDDGGYGQPQHF	TGTGCCAGCAGCCAAGATGACGGGGGTTACGGTCAGCCCCAGCATTTT	TRBJ1-5	NA	TRBV4-2	few
CASSQDRGIPSNQPQHF	TGCGCCAGCAGCCAAGATCGGGGGATACCCAGCAATCAGCCCCAGCATTTT	TRBJ1-5	NA	TRBV4-1	NA
CASSPEGRLPQHF	TGTGCCAGCTCACCAGAGGGGCGGCTGCCCCAGCATTTT	TRBJ1-5	NA	TRBV18	NA
CASSPEVNYGYTF	TGTGCCAGCTCACCGGAAGTTAACTATGGCTACACCTTC	TRBJ1-2	NA	TRBV18	once
CASSTLGTQSGNQPQHF	TGTGCCAGCAGCACCCTGGGGACACAGAGCGGCAATCAGCCCCAGCATTTT	TRBJ1-5	NA	TRBV7-8	NA
CASSLVGQGNEKLFF	TGTGCCAGCAGCTTAGTCGGGCAGGGAAATGAAAAACTGTTTTTT	TRBJ1-4	NA	TRBV7-6	NA
CASSFTSGQTNGQFF	TGTGCCAGCAGCTTTACTAGCGGGCAGACAAACGGGCAGTTCTTC	TRBJ2-1	TRBD2	TRBV7-2	NA
CASTQTATGNTIYF	TGTGCCAGCACCCAGACAGCCACTGGAAACACCATATATTTT	TRBJ1-3	NA	TRBV6-5	once
CASSSLNYGYTF	TGTGCCAGCAGTTCTCTTAACTATGGCTACACCTTC	TRBJ1-2	NA	TRBV6-5	once
CASSPASWNTEAFF	TGTGCCAGCTCACCAGCGTCGTGGAACACTGAAGCTTTCTTT	TRBJ1-1	NA	TRBV18	once
CASSQDRVYGYTF	TGCGCCAGCAGCCAAGATAGGGTCTATGGCTACACCTTC	TRBJ1-2	NA	TRBV4-1	NA
CASSPGEAYGYTF	TGTGCCAGCTCACCCGGGGAAGCCTATGGCTACACCTTC	TRBJ1-2	NA	TRBV18	NA
CASSLGGPHYEQYF	TGTGCCAGCAGCTTGGGGGGTCCCCACTACGAGCAGTACTTC	TRBJ2-7	NA	TRBV7-9	once
CASSFGQGYYGYTF	TGTGCCAGCAGTTTCGGACAGGGGTACTATGGCTACACCTTC	TRBJ1-2	TRBD1	TRBV28	NA
CASTRDRGLETQYF	TGTGCTAGTACCCGGGACAGGGGGCTGGAGACCCAGTACTTC	TRBJ2-5	TRBD1	TRBV12-5	NA
CASSVGGGQETQYF	TGTGCCAGCAGCGTAGGAGGGGGCCAAGAGACCCAGTACTTC	TRBJ2-5	NA	TRBV9	NA
CASSEDRGRVETQYF	TGTGCCAGCAGTGAAGACAGGGGGCGCGTGGAGACCCAGTACTTC	TRBJ2-5	TRBD1	TRBV6-1	NA
CASSLLSGGASYNEQFF	TGCGCCAGCAGCCTTCTTAGCGGGGGGGCATCCTACAATGAGCAGTTCTTC	TRBJ2-1	TRBD2	TRBV4-1	NA
CAWKGLDSYGYTF	TGTGCCTGGAAGGGGTTGGACAGTTATGGCTACACCTTC	TRBJ1-2	NA	TRBV30	NA
CASSLQGADGYTF	TGTGCCAGCAGCCTACAGGGGGCGGATGGCTACACCTTC	TRBJ1-2	TRBD1	TRBV7-9	NA
CASSLLPPPDRAHGGGTYEQYF	TGTGCCAGCAGCTTACTTCCGCCTCCTGACAGGGCTCATGGTGGGGGGACATACGAGCAGTACTTC	TRBJ2-7	NA	TRBV7-3	NA
CASSPGQGVGHYEQYF	TGCGCCAGCAGCCCCGGACAGGGCGTCGGGCACTACGAGCAGTACTTC	TRBJ2-7	TRBD1	TRBV5-1	NA
CASSPLRSGNYGYTF	TGTGCTAGCAGCCCGCTCAGGAGTGGCAACTATGGCTACACCTTC	TRBJ1-2	NA	TRBV7-7	once
CSVRTSPKEQFF	TGCAGCGTCAGGACTAGCCCGAAGGAGCAGTTCTTC	TRBJ2-1	TRBD2	TRBV29-1	NA
CAISEGRSGDTQYF	TGTGCCATCAGTGAGGGGCGGAGTGGAGATACGCAGTATTTT	TRBJ2-3	NA	TRBV10-3	NA
CASSLTGSTEAFF	TGTGCCAGCTCACTTACGGGGAGCACTGAAGCTTTCTTT	TRBJ1-1	NA	TRBV18	NA
CASSATGGNAEAFF	TGTGCCAGCAGCGCTACAGGGGGTAACGCTGAAGCTTTCTTT	TRBJ1-1	TRBD1	TRBV6-1	NA
CASSQAGQFYGYTF	TGCGCCAGCAGCCAAGCGGGACAGTTTTATGGCTACACCTTC	TRBJ1-2	TRBD1	TRBV4-1	NA
CASSAPGTGAAGELFF	TGTGCCAGTAGTGCCCCGGGGACAGGGGCGGCCGGGGAGCTGTTTTTT	TRBJ2-2	TRBD1	TRBV19	NA